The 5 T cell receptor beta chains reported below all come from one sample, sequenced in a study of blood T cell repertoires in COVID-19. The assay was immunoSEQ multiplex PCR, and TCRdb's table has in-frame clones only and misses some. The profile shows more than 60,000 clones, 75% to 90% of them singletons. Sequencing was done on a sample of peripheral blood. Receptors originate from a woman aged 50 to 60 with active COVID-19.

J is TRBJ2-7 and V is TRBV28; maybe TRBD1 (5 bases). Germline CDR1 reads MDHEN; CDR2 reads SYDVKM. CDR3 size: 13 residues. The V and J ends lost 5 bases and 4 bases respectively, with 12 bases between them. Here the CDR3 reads CASSPRTLYEQYF. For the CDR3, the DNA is TGTGCCAGCAGTCCCAGGACATTATACGAGCAGTACTTC.

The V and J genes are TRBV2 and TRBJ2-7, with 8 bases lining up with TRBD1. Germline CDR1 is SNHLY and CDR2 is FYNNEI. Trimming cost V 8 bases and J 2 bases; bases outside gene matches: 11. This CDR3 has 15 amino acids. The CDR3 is CASLESGTGTYEQYF. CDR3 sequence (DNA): TGTGCCAGCCTCGAAAGTGGGACAGGTACCTACGAGCAGTACTTC. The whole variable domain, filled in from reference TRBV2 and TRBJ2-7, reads EPEVTQTPSHQVTQMGQEVILRCVPISNHLYFYWYRQILGQKVEFLVSFYNNEISEKSEIFDDQFSVERPDGSNFTLKIRSTKLEDSAMYFCASLESGTGTYEQYFGPGTRLTVT.

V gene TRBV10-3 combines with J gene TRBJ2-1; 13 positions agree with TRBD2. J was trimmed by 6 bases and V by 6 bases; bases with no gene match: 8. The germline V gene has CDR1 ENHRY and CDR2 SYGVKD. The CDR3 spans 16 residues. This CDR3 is CAISPTSGRASNEQFF. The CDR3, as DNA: TGTGCCATCAGCCCTACTAGCGGGAGGGCCTCCAATGAGCAGTTCTTC.

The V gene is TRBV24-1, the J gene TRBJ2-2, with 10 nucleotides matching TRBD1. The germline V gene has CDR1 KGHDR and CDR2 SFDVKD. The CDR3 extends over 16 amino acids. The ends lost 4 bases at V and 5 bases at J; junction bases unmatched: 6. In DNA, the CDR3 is TGTGCCACCAGTGAGACTAGACAGGGGGCGACCGGGGAGCTGTTTTTT. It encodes CATSETRQGATGELFF.

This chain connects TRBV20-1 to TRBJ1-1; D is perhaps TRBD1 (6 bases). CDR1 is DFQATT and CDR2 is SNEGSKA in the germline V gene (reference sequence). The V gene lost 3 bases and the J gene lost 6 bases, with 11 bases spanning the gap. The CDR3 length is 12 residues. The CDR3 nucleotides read TGCAGTGCTAGTAAACAGGGTTCTGAAGCTTTCTTT. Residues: CSASKQGSEAFF.